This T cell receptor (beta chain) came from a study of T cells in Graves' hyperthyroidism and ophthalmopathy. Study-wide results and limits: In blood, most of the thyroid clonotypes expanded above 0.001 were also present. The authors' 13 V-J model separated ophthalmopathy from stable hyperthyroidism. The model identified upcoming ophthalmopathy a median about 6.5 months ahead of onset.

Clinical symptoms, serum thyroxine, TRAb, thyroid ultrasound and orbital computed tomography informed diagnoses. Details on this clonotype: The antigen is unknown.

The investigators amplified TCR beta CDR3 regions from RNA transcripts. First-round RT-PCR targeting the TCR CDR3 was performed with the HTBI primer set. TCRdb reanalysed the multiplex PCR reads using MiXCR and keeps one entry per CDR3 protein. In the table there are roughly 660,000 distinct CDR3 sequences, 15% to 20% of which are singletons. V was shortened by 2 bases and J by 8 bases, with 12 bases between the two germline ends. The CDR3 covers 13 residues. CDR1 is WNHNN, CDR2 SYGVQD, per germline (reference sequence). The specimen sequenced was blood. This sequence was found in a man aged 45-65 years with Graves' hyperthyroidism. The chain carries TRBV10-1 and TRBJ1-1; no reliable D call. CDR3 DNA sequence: TGCGCCAGCAGTGAGATCCCCGGAGGCGAAGCTTTCTTT. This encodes CASSEIPGGEAFF.